This T cell receptor beta chain is drawn from a study of vaccination effects on CD4 cells after COVID-19 (dated 2022 in TCRdb). The study in broad terms: In the ViraFEST assay, PBMC were stimulated with viral peptide pools, and TCR sequencing was then used to find antigen-specific CD4+ T cell clonotypes based on their expansion. Pre-vaccine samples were collected from two convalescent patients 16 days and one week before the first dose, corresponding to 142 and 148 days after COVID-19 diagnosis. SARS-CoV-2 spike-specific CD4+ TCR repertoires were compared before and after mRNA vaccination in COVID-19 convalescent patients and in infection-naive vaccine recipients. Fewer than 2.5 million PBMC per well were cultured in IMDM with approximately 5% human AB serum, 10 IU/ml IL-2 and gentamicin, plus 10 ug/ml peptides. Participants received two doses of either the BNT162b2 or the mRNA-1273 mRNA SARS-CoV-2 vaccine. Cultures from other donors in the study were sequenced using the Oncomine TCR Beta short-read assay on an Illumina iSeq 100. Altogether, some 10 COVID-19 convalescent patients and a few SARS-CoV-2-naive healthy vaccine recipients made up the full study. Study-level results and caveats: Limitations of the study were the small number of convalescent patients and the absence of early post-infection timepoints. Clones induced by infection and clones induced by vaccination both contracted markedly at late timepoints after vaccination, which fits with T cell responses waning over time. Among convalescent patients, the spike-reactive repertoire after vaccination was made up mainly of new vaccine-induced clones that were largely distinct from the clones induced by infection.

A remark on this clone: The antigen it binds to is not known. No base quality values were provided; no much bigger clone lies one nucleotide off.

The junction carries 9 bases between V and J, which are trimmed by 4 bases and 3 bases respectively. CDR1 and CDR2 are drawn from the germline V gene: SGHNT, YENEEA. The cysteine opens and the phenylalanine closes a CDR3 of 13 amino acids. Only CDR3 DNA is held: 39 bases, read in frame from base 1. The library was produced with the immunoSEQ multiplex PCR assay. DNA from the cultured and isolated CD4+ T cells underwent TCR beta CDR3 sequencing. The authors' pipeline ran thus. Non-productive TCR sequences were removed, reads were trimmed to the CDR3 region, and CDR3s of at least 7 amino acids were retained. Antigen-specific clonotypes were identified using the MANAFEST web app by comparison of expansion in peptide wells against reference cultures. Positive clones required FDR<0.05 expansion versus reference and all other wells, odds ratio above 5, and frequency above 0.1% in two replicate wells. A clonotype was called cross-reactive if it was significantly expanded both in SARS-CoV-2 spike wells and in at least one common cold coronavirus spike condition. Using the stringdist R package, CDR3 similarity was measured by Levenshtein distance, and unrooted trees were constructed with ape in R 3.6.1. TCRdb took over this immuneACCESS table, retaining in-frame rearrangements with V and J assigned. Such tables are incomplete; in checked studies, under half of the missing clones stem from an unresolved V gene, and the remainder is unexplained. For V, J and clone size, that table is used; D and trimming come from the DNA. The sample table contains about 64,000 clones; only one count was recorded for 55% to 75% of them. Under 30% of the sample rests with the top ten.

After approximately eleven days of culture, CD4+ T cells were isolated with the EasySep CD4+ T cell isolation kit. Convalescent patients had PCR-confirmed SARS-CoV-2 infection between March and December 2020, before Alpha, Beta and Delta variants emerged in the United States. On days 3 and 7, half of the culture medium was replaced with fresh IL-2-containing medium. Unless noted otherwise, every peptide stimulation condition was cultured in triplicate wells. PBMC were separated from whole blood using Ficoll-Paque Plus gradient centrifugation and were then either cryopreserved at -140C or used fresh. The QIAamp micro DNA kit was used to extract genomic DNA from the cultured CD4+ T cells.

Sample: CD4+ T cells from PBMCs cultured without peptide, taken before COVID-19 vaccination. The rearrangement combines TRBV11-3 with TRBJ1-1; the D gene is unclear. The receptor was isolated from a human donor who had a prior SARS-CoV-2 infection. The CDR3 loop reads CASSYHSYTEAFF. The sequenced DNA: TGTGCCAGCAGCTACCACAGTTACACTGAAGCTTTCTTT.